The sequence of this TCR beta chain was determined in a study of OX40 agonist ivuxolimab in advanced cancers. The overall study: The study gave patients intravenous ivuxolimab at 0.01 to 10 mg/kg every 2 weeks. A mean age of about 59 years, range roughly 20 to 79, was recorded, and under 85% were male.

The method was immunoSEQ multiplex PCR; TCRdb's version includes in-frame clones alone and lacks a portion of them. The sample has roughly 110,000 clones; about nine tenths are singletons. Study-level results: Also present in some nonresponders was a low level of normalized T-cell clonal expansion. Researchers did not establish what antigens the expanded peripheral T cells target.

As to this clone: The antigen remains unidentified.

Trimming cost V 5 bases and J 2 bases; bases outside gene matches: 9. Germline lookup yields CDR1 ENHRY and CDR2 SYGVKD. The CDR3 has 16 amino acids. The TCR was taken from an adult with an advanced solid tumor such as melanoma, head and neck, liver or kidney cancer. The chain recombines TRBV10-3 with TRBJ2-3, with 8 positions matching TRBD2. The sequenced sample was CD4+ or CD8+ T cells sorted from blood, obtained in a trial of the OX40 agonist ivuxolimab. Written as DNA, the CDR3 is TGTGCCATCAGTCCTTCGGGGGGGGGACCCACAGATACGCAGTATTTT. Residues: CAISPSGGGPTDTQYF.